This passage covers 9 T cell receptor beta chains from one sample sequenced in a study of monozygotic twins with cystic fibrosis. Here immunoSEQ multiplex PCR was the method, and the copy in TCRdb shows in-frame clones only, minus some. The table includes approximately 34,000 clones, approximately 80% detected once. Sequencing was carried out using blood. Source of these receptors: a girl between 2 and 10 years old with cystic fibrosis.

The chain carries TRBV19 and TRBJ1-5, with a weak D call TRBD1 (6 bases). CDR1 is LNHDA and CDR2 is SQIVND in the germline V gene (reference sequence). Trimming shortened V by 5 bases and J by 3 bases, and 8 bases separated the two germline ends. The CDR3 has 13 amino acids. The CDR3 coding sequence is TGTGCCAGTAGTCAGGGGCCCAATCAGCCCCAGCATTTT. This gives the protein CASSQGPNQPQHF.

The chain employs TRBV19 and TRBJ1-2; the D is unclear. Germline lookup yields CDR1 LNHDA and CDR2 SQIVND (reference sequence). CDR3 length: 12 amino acids. V lost 2 bases, J lost 7 bases, and 8 bases lay in between. The CDR3 DNA is TGTGCCAGTAGTATATGGCGCGGTGGCTACACCTTC. Translating it yields CASSIWRGGYTF.

CDR3 bases: TGTGCCAGCAGAGCTCAGGCGAACCCCTCCTACGAGCAGTACTTC. Protein: CASRAQANPSYEQYF. This chain links TRBV2 with TRBJ2-7; D uncertain. V dropped 6 bases and J dropped 0 bases, with 15 bases sitting between them. CDR3 size: 15 residues. The germline gives CDR1 SNHLY, CDR2 FYNNEI.

The chain links TRBV7-3 to TRBJ1-2, with D maybe TRBD1 (5 bases). Trimming left V 3 bases short and J 10 bases short, with 15 bases between. This CDR3 spans 13 amino acids. Germline V CDR1 and CDR2: SGHTA, FQGTGA. The CDR3: CASSFLGRGAYTF. In DNA, the CDR3 is TGTGCCAGCAGCTTTCTGGGGCGCGGCGCCTACACCTTC.

The rearrangement joins TRBV11-3 to TRBJ1-1, with D unresolved. With 8 bases removed from V and 2 bases from J, the gap between germline ends came to 12 bases. Looked up from germline, CDR1 is SGHNT and CDR2 is YENEEA. The CDR3 runs 13 residues. The CDR3 spells CASSREANTEAFF. The CDR3 nucleotides read TGTGCCAGCTCTCGGGAGGCCAACACTGAAGCTTTCTTT.

The V and J genes are TRBV9 and TRBJ1-1, with 8 bases identical to TRBD1. The CDR3 consists of 14 residues. V lost 2 bases to trimming and J lost 3 bases; unmatched junction nucleotides: 3. Germline CDR1 reads SGDLS; CDR2 reads YYNGEE. The CDR3 DNA reads as TGTGCCAGCAGCGTGGACAGGGCGGACACTGAAGCTTTCTTT. This translates into CASSVDRADTEAFF.

The chain couples TRBV4-2 to TRBJ2-3, with a weak D call TRBD2 (5 bases). Germline V lookup: CDR1 LGHNA, CDR2 YNFKEQ. This CDR3 is 13 amino acids long. Between the trimmed V and J ends, which lost 5 bases and 10 bases, there was a span of 16 bases. The CDR3 DNA sequence: TGTGCCAGCAGCACCCGGCCGGAGGAGGCGCAGTATTTT. Translating it yields CASSTRPEEAQYF.

This sequence joins TRBV11-2 and TRBJ1-3, with TRBD1 matching 9 bases. V lost 3 bases to trimming and J lost 1 base; unmatched junction nucleotides: 4. CDR3 length equals 16 residues. In germline, CDR1 is SGHAT, CDR2 FQNNGV. Here the CDR3 DNA reads TGTGCCAGCAGCTTGACAGGGGGGCGGTCTGGAAACACCATATATTTT. Protein product: CASSLTGGRSGNTIYF.

This chain links TRBV6-6 with TRBJ2-1; perhaps TRBD2 as D (6 bases). V lost 11 bases and J lost 0, with 17 bases in between. The CDR3 contains 15 residues. Looked up from germline, CDR1 is MNHNY and CDR2 is SVGAGI (reference sequence). The CDR3 DNA reads TGTGCCGGGAGGAGAGCGGATAGCTCCTACAATGAGCAGTTCTTC. Its protein is CAGRRADSSYNEQFF.